The sequence of this TCR beta chain was determined in a study of Graves' ophthalmopathy and Graves' hyperthyroidism. The study amplified TCR beta CDR3 regions using RNA transcripts. Scientists carried out first-round RT-PCR using HTBI primers and then a second-round multiplex PCR. MiXCR, run by TCRdb on the multiplex PCR reads, gives a single entry per CDR3 protein. This table holds about 160,000 distinct CDR3 sequences, more than 30% found once. Germline loops: CDR1 MNHEY, CDR2 SVGEGT. The CDR3 consists of 16 residues. With 8 bases removed from V and 0 bases from J, the gap between germline ends came to 20 bases. This clonotype has ten or more counts.

The sequenced sample consisted of peripheral blood. This sequence joins TRBV6-2 or TRBV6-3 and TRBJ2-7, with D maybe TRBD2 (6 bases). The clonotype was recovered from a woman aged 40 to 50 with Graves' ophthalmopathy. The CDR3 sequence is CASQRADFSSSYEQYF. The CDR3 DNA reads as TGTGCCAGCCAGCGGGCAGACTTTTCTAGCTCCTACGAGCAGTACTTC.